This T cell receptor (beta chain) appears in the sequencing data of a study of blood T cell repertoires in COVID-19. Study-wide context: COVID-19 samples from acute and convalescent phases originated in the United States, Italy and Spain. T cells, B-cell-depleted T cells, or PBMCs supplied cDNA or gDNA.

Study processing details: Estimation of nucleated cell counts was performed using reference gene primer amplification. Some clones are missing from TCRdb's copy, which holds only in-frame ones; the method was immunoSEQ multiplex PCR. D and trimming come from the DNA, and the V and J calls and clone size come from that table. The data contain 150,000 to 200,000 clones, approximately 90% of them singletons. This CDR3 has 14 amino acids. Germline CDR1 LNHNV, CDR2 YYDKDF (reference sequence). Trimming cost V 1 base and J 3 bases; bases outside gene matches: 3. This sequence originates from a man aged 55 to 69 with active or convalescent COVID-19. Sequenced sample: peripheral blood. The V gene is TRBV15, the J gene TRBJ2-7; 7 nucleotides agree with TRBD1. This CDR3 is CATSRAGTDYEQYF. The CDR3 DNA sequence: TGTGCCACCAGCAGAGCGGGGACAGACTACGAGCAGTACTTC.